This record covers a single T cell receptor (beta chain). This entry comes from a study of blood T cell repertoires in COVID-19. On the study more broadly: COVID-19 samples, acute and convalescent, were from the United States, Italy and Spain. From T cells, B-cell-depleted T cells, or PBMCs came the material, which was cDNA or gDNA.

In germline, CDR1 is MNHEY, CDR2 SVGAGI. The CDR3 totals 12 residues. Trimming took 11 bases from V and 5 from J; bases not matched to a gene: 6. As handled by the study authors: Amplifying reference gene primers gave estimates of nucleated cell counts. TCRdb keeps only in-frame clones here, not all; method: immunoSEQ multiplex PCR. V and J calls and clone size follow that table, whereas D and trimming were derived from the DNA. This table holds roughly 25,000 clones, roughly 88% found once. This receptor was obtained from a human donor with active COVID-19. The donor label of this sample is uncertain. The sample taken for sequencing was peripheral blood. This chain links TRBV6-5 with TRBJ2-5; 9 positions match TRBD2. The CDR3 DNA reads as TGTGCCGGAGCGGGGGGCAGGGAGACCCAGTACTTC. Protein product: CAGAGGRETQYF.